The entry below gives a single T cell receptor (beta chain) sequence along with its context. Its specificity is not known. The PCR was carried out with 60 Vbeta primers and 13 Jbeta primers. Profiling relied on immunoSEQ multiplex PCR, and the TCRdb table lists in-frame clones only, not all of them. The top ten clones hold about 6.8% of a sample with under 150,000 clones, around 78% of them seen once. The data derive from a study of cytomegalovirus exposure and HLA in healthy donors. Points from the study as a whole: Roughly uniform sequencing depth across donors was assumed, possibly incorrectly.

The CDR3 runs to 16 residues. Germline loops: CDR1 SGDLS, CDR2 YYNGEE. J was trimmed by 4 bases and V by 0 bases; bases with no gene match: 10. This TCR was sampled from a woman aged 40 to 55 in good health and CMV-seropositive. The sample was PBMCs. This sequence joins TRBV9 and TRBJ2-7, with 7 bases identical to TRBD2. The CDR3 loop reads CASSVDGGSNPYEQYF. In DNA, the CDR3 is TGTGCCAGCAGCGTAGACGGCGGGAGCAATCCTTACGAGCAGTACTTC.